The 24 T cell receptor beta chains reported below all come from one sample, sequenced in a study of blood T cell repertoires in COVID-19. The protocol was immunoSEQ multiplex PCR, while the TCRdb copy is restricted to in-frame clones and leaves out a portion. The sample yields roughly 130,000 clones, 70% to 90% seen once. Sequenced material: peripheral blood. The receptor set was obtained from a woman aged 55-69 years with acute or convalescent COVID-19.

The chain has TRBV11-2 and TRBJ1-1; possible D gene TRBD1, 6 bases. Trimming removed 1 base from V and 7 bases from J, with 10 bases in between. CDR1 is SGHAT and CDR2 is FQNNGV in the germline V gene. The CDR3 loop spans 13 amino acids. CDR3 sequence (DNA): TGTGCCAGCAGCTTAGGGACAGCTATTGAAGCTTTCTTT. This translates into CASSLGTAIEAFF. The full variable domain, with the rest looked up from reference TRBV11-2 and TRBJ1-1, is EAGVAQSPRYKIIEKRQSVAFWCNPISGHATLYWYQQILGQGPKLLIQFQNNGVVDDSQLPKDRFSAERLKGVDSTLKIQPAKLEDSAVYLCASSLGTAIEAFFGQGTRLTVV.

The chain combines TRBV3-1 (or the pseudogene TRBV3-2) with TRBJ2-7; 7 bases are shared with TRBD2. Germline V gene sequence: CDR1 LGHDT, CDR2 YNNKEL (reference sequence). The CDR3 is 15 amino acids. V trimming: 4 bases; J trimming: 4 bases; junction bases outside the gene matches: 10. The CDR3 sequence: CASSLLGGGSYEQYF. Written as DNA, the CDR3 is TGTGCCAGCAGCCTCCTCGGGGGAGGGAGTTACGAGCAGTACTTC.

V is TRBV6-1 and J is TRBJ2-5; D remains unclear. Looked up from germline, CDR1 is MNHNS and CDR2 is SASEGT. Trimming removed 2 bases from V and 4 bases from J, with 14 bases in between. This CDR3 is 15 amino acids long. Written as DNA, the CDR3 is TGTGCCAGCAGTGAACGATCCGGTGGTGGAGAGACCCAGTACTTC. Translation: CASSERSGGGETQYF.

The rearrangement uses TRBV19 and TRBJ1-2, with no clear D. Germline V lookup: CDR1 LNHDA, CDR2 SQIVND (reference sequence). The ends were cut back, 5 bases at V and 8 bases at J, with 18 bases in the middle. CDR3 size: 14 residues. The DNA for the CDR3 is TGTGCCAGTAGTGGCACCGGGAAGGTGGGCGGCTACACCTTC. It specifies CASSGTGKVGGYTF.

This clone has only one observation. The chain has TRBV25-1 and TRBJ1-2; 7 bases fit TRBD1. The CDR3 runs to 14 residues. Losses at the gene ends were 6 bases for V and 3 bases for J; bases not matched to a gene: 7. Germline lookup yields CDR1 MGHDK and CDR2 SYGVNS. The CDR3 region has the DNA TGTGCCAGCAGCATCTCGACAGGGCACTATGGCTACACCTTC. The encoded protein is CASSISTGHYGYTF.

J is TRBJ2-5 and V is TRBV11-2; a weak D match, TRBD2 (5 bases). Germline loops: CDR1 SGHAT, CDR2 FQNNGV. Deletions cut 5 bases from V and 1 base from J, with 8 bases between. The CDR3 sequence is 13 residues long. CDR3 nucleotide sequence: TGTGCCAGCAGCCCCCGGGGCCAAGAGACCCAGTACTTC. Its protein product is CASSPRGQETQYF.

This sequence joins TRBV10-1 and TRBJ1-5, with 7 bases aligning to TRBD1. V lost 6 bases, J lost 3 bases, and 2 bases stayed unmatched. Germline values: CDR1 WNHNN, CDR2 SYGVQD (reference sequence). The CDR3 is 13 residues long. CDR3 residues: CASSTGVNQPQHF. CDR3 nucleotide sequence: TGCGCCAGCAGCACAGGGGTCAATCAGCCCCAGCATTTT.

DNA for the CDR3: TGTGCCAGTAGTATATCAGGGGGCTCGGGAGAGCGTGAAAAACTGTTTTTT. Amino acids: CASSISGGSGEREKLFF. This chain joins TRBV19 and TRBJ1-4; 8 bases fit TRBD1. The CDR3 length is 17 residues. The germline gives CDR1 LNHDA, CDR2 SQIVND (reference sequence). V gave up 2 bases and J gave up 7 bases; unmatched junction bases: 12.

In nucleotides, the CDR3 is TGTGCCAGCAGAACTCTTAGGGGAGGCGGTGGCTACACCTTC. It is translated as CASRTLRGGGGYTF. The J gene is TRBJ1-2, the V gene TRBV11-2; D may be TRBD1 (5 bases). The V and J ends lost 6 bases and 7 bases respectively, with 18 bases between them. Germline-derived CDR1 and CDR2 are SGHAT and FQNNGV. This CDR3 comprises 14 residues.

The chain has TRBV29-1 and TRBJ2-2; 13 nucleotides align to TRBD2. Germline V gene sequence: CDR1 SQVTM, CDR2 ANQGSEA. Losses at the gene ends were 0 bases for V and 7 bases for J; bases not matched to a gene: 5. The CDR3 runs 16 residues. DNA of the CDR3: TGCAGCGTTGAAGAAAGGACTAGCGGGAGATTCGGGGAGCTGTTTTTT. This encodes CSVEERTSGRFGELFF.

The V gene is TRBV7-9, the J gene TRBJ2-3; perhaps TRBD1 as D (6 bases). The CDR3 length is 13 residues. Germline-derived CDR1 and CDR2 are SEHNR and FQNEAQ (reference sequence). The ends were cut back, 5 bases at V and 4 bases at J, with 10 bases in the middle. The CDR3 reads CASSGQGPDTQYF. DNA for the CDR3: TGTGCCAGCAGCGGGCAGGGGCCAGATACGCAGTATTTT.

This sequence joins TRBV5-1 and TRBJ1-1, with a weak D call TRBD1 (6 bases). Germline V gene data show CDR1 as SGHRS and CDR2 as YFSETQ. The CDR3 consists of 14 residues. V lost 5 bases and J 1 base, leaving 12 bases between the germline ends. The CDR3 DNA reads TGCGCCAGCAGAGTTGGGGGGGCGAACACTGAAGCTTTCTTT. This sequence encodes CASRVGGANTEAFF.

The V call is TRBV7-9, the J call TRBJ2-2; 9 bases map to TRBD1. The CDR3 runs 15 residues. With V trimmed by 5 bases and J by 1 base, 2 bases remained unmatched. Germline loops: CDR1 SEHNR, CDR2 FQNEAQ (reference sequence). CDR3 loop: CASSRQGVNTGELFF. The CDR3 DNA sequence: TGTGCCAGCAGCCGACAGGGGGTGAACACCGGGGAGCTGTTTTTT.

The J gene is TRBJ2-1, the V gene TRBV7-9; the D is unclear. The germline gives CDR1 SEHNR, CDR2 FQNEAQ (reference sequence). The CDR3 has 14 residues. V dropped 1 base and J dropped 12 bases, with 16 bases sitting between them. The CDR3 loop is CASSLGVVGSGQFF. The CDR3 DNA sequence: TGTGCCAGCAGCTTAGGGGTGGTCGGATCAGGGCAGTTCTTC.

The chain uses TRBV18 and TRBJ2-7, with 8 nucleotides matching TRBD1. Germline-derived CDR1 and CDR2 are KGHSH and LQKENI. This CDR3 has 14 residues. The junction had 6 bases not matched to a gene; V was cut back by 3 bases and J by 5 bases. The CDR3 bases are TGTGCCAGCTCACCTCGACAGGGGACCGACGAGCAGTACTTC. This sequence encodes CASSPRQGTDEQYF. Full variable domain (rest looked up from reference TRBV18 and TRBJ2-7): NAGVMQNPRHLVRRRGQEARLRCSPMKGHSHVYWYRQLPEEGLKFMVYLQKENIIDESGMPKERFSAEFPKEGPSILRIQQVVRGDSAAYFCASSPRQGTDEQYFGPGTRLTVT.

The chain carries TRBV5-1 and TRBJ1-1; TRBD1 matches at 8 bases. Trimming cost V 4 bases and J 4 bases; bases outside gene matches: 6. The CDR3 has 14 residues. Germline loops: CDR1 SGHRS, CDR2 YFSETQ. The CDR3 protein is CASSAPDRGTEAFF. Here the CDR3 DNA reads TGCGCCAGCAGCGCCCCCGACAGGGGCACTGAAGCTTTCTTT.

This clone was detected a few times. The rearrangement links TRBV5-1 to TRBJ1-3, with D possibly matching TRBD1 (6 bases). V was clipped by 2 bases and J by 4 bases, with 10 bases between them. Per germline, CDR1 SGHRS and CDR2 YFSETQ. This CDR3 region has 14 residues. The CDR3 is CASSFTGFGNTIYF. CDR3 coding DNA: TGCGCCAGCAGCTTTACAGGGTTCGGAAACACCATATATTTT.

This clone came up once. The V and J genes are TRBV6-5 and TRBJ1-5; TRBD1 matches 7 bases. Germline V CDR1 and CDR2: MNHEY, SVGAGI. This CDR3 comprises 15 residues. Trimming took 7 bases from V and 0 from J; bases not matched to a gene: 6. The CDR3 coding sequence is TGTGCCAGCACGACAGGGTCGAATAGCAATCAGCCCCAGCATTTT. It encodes CASTTGSNSNQPQHF.

The genes are TRBV6-6 and TRBJ2-5; tentative D call: TRBD1 (5 bases). Between the trimmed V and J ends, which lost 7 bases and 3 bases, there was a span of 6 bases. This CDR3 has 11 amino acids. Germline loops: CDR1 MNHNY, CDR2 SVGAGI (reference sequence). This chain's CDR3 is CASTREETQYF. The CDR3 DNA sequence: TGTGCCAGCACCAGGGAAGAGACCCAGTACTTC.

The rearrangement links TRBV6-2 or TRBV6-3 to TRBJ2-7, with 7 bases that match TRBD1. V gave up 4 bases and J gave up 6 bases; unmatched junction bases: 6. The CDR3 has 13 amino acids. Germline values: CDR1 MNHEY, CDR2 SVGEGT. The CDR3 DNA reads TGTGCCAGCAGTTGGAACAGGGGCCCCGAGCAGTACTTC. This translates into CASSWNRGPEQYF.

The rearrangement links TRBV12-5 to TRBJ2-7; D perhaps matches TRBD2 (6 bases). Germline V gene lookup returns CDR1 LGHNT and CDR2 FRNRAP. V lost 1 base and J 1 base, leaving 11 bases between the germline ends. The CDR3 is 15 amino acids. In DNA form, the CDR3 reads TGTGCTAGTGGTTTGGGGCGGGAAGGGTCCTACGAGCAGTACGTC. This gives the protein CASGLGREGSYEQYV.

There are a few counts of this clone. The chain carries TRBV9 and TRBJ2-1, with 8 positions matching TRBD2. V lost 4 bases to trimming and J lost 2 bases; unmatched junction nucleotides: 5. There are 15 residues in the CDR3. CDR1 and CDR2 (germline): SGDLS, YYNGEE. The CDR3 DNA reads as TGTGCCAGCAGCCGAGTAGCGGGGACCTACAATGAGCAGTTCTTC. It translates to CASSRVAGTYNEQFF.

The chain recombines TRBV4-1 with TRBJ1-4; 9 bases fit TRBD1. Germline values: CDR1 MGHRA, CDR2 YSYEKL. V shed 1 base, J shed 6 bases, and the junction held 6 bases outside the gene matches. The CDR3 has 16 residues. The CDR3 is CASSQGQGVFYEKLFF. The CDR3 DNA sequence: TGCGCCAGCAGCCAAGGACAGGGGGTTTTTTATGAAAAACTGTTTTTT.

The chain links TRBV5-1 to TRBJ2-5; 7 nucleotides agree with TRBD2. This CDR3 is built from 13 residues. Trimming took 3 bases from V and 5 from J; bases not matched to a gene: 4. The germline V gene encodes CDR1 SGHRS and CDR2 YFSETQ. DNA for the CDR3: TGCGCCAGCAGCTCGACTAGCTTGGAGACCCAGTACTTC. It codes for CASSSTSLETQYF. Looking up the rest from reference TRBV5-1 and TRBJ2-5 gives the full variable domain: KAGVTQTPRYLIKTRGQQVTLSCSPISGHRSVSWYQQTPGQGLQFLFEYFSETQRNKGNFPGRFSGRQFSNSRSEMNVSTLELGDSALYLCASSSTSLETQYFGPGTRLLVL.